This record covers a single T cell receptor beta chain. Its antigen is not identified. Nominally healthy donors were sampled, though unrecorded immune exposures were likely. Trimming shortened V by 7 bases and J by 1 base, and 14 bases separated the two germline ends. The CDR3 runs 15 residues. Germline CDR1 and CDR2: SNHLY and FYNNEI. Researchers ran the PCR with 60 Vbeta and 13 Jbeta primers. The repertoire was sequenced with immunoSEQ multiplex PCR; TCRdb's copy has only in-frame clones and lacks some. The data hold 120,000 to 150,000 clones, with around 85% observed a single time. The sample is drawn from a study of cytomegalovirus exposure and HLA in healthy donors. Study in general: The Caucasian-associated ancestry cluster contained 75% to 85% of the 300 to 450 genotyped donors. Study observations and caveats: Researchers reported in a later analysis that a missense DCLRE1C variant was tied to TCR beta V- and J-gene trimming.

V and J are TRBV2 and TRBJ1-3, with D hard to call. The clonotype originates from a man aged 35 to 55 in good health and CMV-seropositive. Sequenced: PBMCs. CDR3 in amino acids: CASNEGLLSGNTIYF. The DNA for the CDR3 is TGTGCCAGCAACGAGGGTCTCCTTTCTGGAAACACCATATATTTT.